The 31 T cell receptor beta chains below were found in one sample sequenced in a study of OX40 agonist ivuxolimab in advanced cancers. Preparation of the library involved the immunoSEQ multiplex PCR assay. In TCRdb, the immuneACCESS table is reduced to in-frame sequences with V and J assigned. These tables do not hold every clone; where another copy was compared, an unresolved V gene accounts for under half, and the others remain unexplained. The sample includes about 89,000 clones, with roughly 91% observed a single time. Of the sample, 0.71% is held by the ten largest clones. The material sequenced was CD4+ or CD8+ T cells sorted from blood, taken in a trial of the OX40 agonist ivuxolimab. These receptors were collected from an adult with an advanced solid tumor such as melanoma, head and neck, liver or kidney cancer.

V usage is TRBV19 and J usage is TRBJ2-5, with 7 bases matching TRBD2. CDR3 length: 16 amino acids. Germline-derived CDR1 and CDR2 are LNHDA and SQIVND (reference sequence). After removal of 6 bases from V and 2 bases from J, the junction contained 12 bases not matched to a gene. CDR3 residues: CASRLSGVGLQETQYF. The DNA for the CDR3 is TGTGCCAGTAGGTTGAGCGGGGTAGGGCTTCAAGAGACCCAGTACTTC.

The rearrangement links TRBV18 to TRBJ1-6; D unclear. V was pared by 3 bases and J by 8 bases, with 11 bases between. The CDR3 consists of 14 residues. Germline CDR1 KGHSH, CDR2 LQKENI. CDR3 protein: CASSPNDGDSPLHF. The CDR3 DNA reads TGTGCCAGCTCACCCAATGACGGAGATTCACCCCTCCACTTT.

The chain joins TRBV10-3 to TRBJ2-5; D possibly matches TRBD1 or TRBD2 (5 bases each). Germline-derived CDR1 and CDR2 are ENHRY and SYGVKD. This CDR3 contains 17 residues. V shed 3 bases and J shed 5 bases, with 22 bases lying between them. The CDR3 coding sequence is TGTGCCATCAGTGAATGGGCGGCCGGGGCCCCTCGGGAGACCCAGTACTTC. Protein product: CAISEWAAGAPRETQYF.

This rearrangement joins TRBV18 to TRBJ1-2; a possible D gene is TRBD1 (6 bases). This CDR3 contains 17 residues. Trimming left V 0 bases short and J 3 bases short, with 17 bases between. From germline, CDR1 is KGHSH and CDR2 LQKENI. The CDR3 protein is CASSPPRSDRRDYGYTF. The CDR3 DNA sequence: TGTGCCAGCTCACCACCTAGGTCGGACAGAAGAGACTATGGCTACACCTTC.

J is TRBJ1-2 and V is TRBV18, with a weak D call TRBD1 (5 bases). The germline V and J ends were trimmed by 2 bases and 6 bases, with 13 bases remaining between them. CDR3 length: 14 amino acids. Per the germline V gene, CDR1 is KGHSH and CDR2 is LQKENI. In DNA, the CDR3 is TGTGCCAGCTCACCATCACGGGGCGGCGATGGCTACACCTTC. Translation gives CASSPSRGGDGYTF.

The CDR3 nucleotides are TGTGCCAGCAGTTACTCCGCGGGAGGGAACACCGGGGAGCTGTTTTTT. Protein: CASSYSAGGNTGELFF. The genes are TRBV6-5 and TRBJ2-2; 8 bases agree with TRBD2. V shed 0 bases and J 1 base; nucleotides not matched to a gene: 1. The CDR3 totals 16 residues. In germline, CDR1 is MNHEY, CDR2 SVGAGI.

The V gene is TRBV7-8, the J gene TRBJ2-5; 7 nucleotides line up with TRBD1. Trimming took 5 bases from V and 0 from J; bases not matched to a gene: 3. Per germline, CDR1 SGHVS and CDR2 FQNEAQ. The CDR3 extends over 14 amino acids. As DNA, the CDR3 is TGTGCCAGCAGCATGACAGGGAACCAAGAGACCCAGTACTTC. This encodes CASSMTGNQETQYF.

This chain joins TRBV7-8 and TRBJ2-7; weak D call: TRBD1 (5 bases). Trimming took 1 base from V and 6 from J, leaving 10 bases between them. The CDR3 extends over 13 amino acids. Germline CDR1 and CDR2: SGHVS and FQNEAQ. In DNA form, the CDR3 reads TGTGCCAGCAGCTTAGGCAGGGAACTCGAGCAGTACTTC. Protein product: CASSLGRELEQYF.

The rearrangement links TRBV20-1 to TRBJ1-2, with 7 bases aligning to TRBD1. Germline CDR1 reads DFQATT; CDR2 reads SNEGSKA (reference sequence). The CDR3 extends over 11 amino acids. V was pared by 7 bases and J by 4 bases, with 3 bases of the junction left unmatched. Here the CDR3 reads CSVDRAYGYTF. CDR3 nucleotide sequence: TGCAGTGTAGACAGGGCCTATGGCTACACCTTC.

The rearrangement uses TRBV2 and TRBJ2-2, with a tentative D call TRBD1 (6 bases). CDR3 length: 15 amino acids. Per germline, CDR1 SNHLY and CDR2 FYNNEI. V was cut by 6 bases and J by 4 bases, with 15 bases left in between. CDR3 sequence (DNA): TGTGCCAGCAGATTGGACAGCCTGGGCACCGGGGAGCTGTTTTTT. This gives the protein CASRLDSLGTGELFF.

The chain couples TRBV2 to TRBJ1-2; D remains unclear. The CDR3 extends over 14 amino acids. Per the germline V gene, CDR1 is SNHLY and CDR2 is FYNNEI. V was pared by 1 base and J by 2 bases, with 8 bases between. The CDR3 loop reads CASSEVMGNYGYTF. CDR3 DNA sequence: TGTGCCAGCAGTGAAGTAATGGGAAACTATGGCTACACCTTC.

The CDR3 sequence is CASSLHGQGTNTGELFF. The CDR3, as DNA: TGTGCCAGCAGTTTACACGGACAGGGGACGAACACCGGGGAGCTGTTTTTT. The V call is TRBV27, the J call TRBJ2-2; 9 bases align to TRBD1. V lost 2 bases to trimming and J lost 0 bases; unmatched junction nucleotides: 4. CDR1 MNHEY and CDR2 SMNVEV come from the germline V gene (reference sequence). There are 17 residues in the CDR3.

The chain is built from TRBV4-1 and TRBJ2-2, with unresolved D. The germline gives CDR1 MGHRA, CDR2 YSYEKL. Between the trimmed V and J ends, which lost 1 base and 6 bases, there was a span of 9 bases. The CDR3 has 14 residues. The chain's CDR3 is CASSQGQAPGELFF. CDR3 bases: TGCGCCAGCAGCCAAGGGCAAGCCCCCGGGGAGCTGTTTTTT.

The chain recombines TRBV11-2 with TRBJ2-5; D not resolved. This CDR3 region has 12 residues. The V end was cut by 1 base, the J end by 7 bases, with 7 bases between. Germline V gene sequence: CDR1 SGHAT, CDR2 FQNNGV. The CDR3 DNA reads as TGTGCCAGCAGCTTAGGACCAGGGACCCAGTACTTC. Its protein product is CASSLGPGTQYF.

Regarding this clone: Within the sample, other DNA sequences also encode this same CDR3. This chain connects TRBV7-9 to TRBJ1-6, with no clear D. The length of the CDR3 is 13 residues. Germline V gene sequence: CDR1 SEHNR, CDR2 FQNEAQ (reference sequence). Trimming cost V 3 bases and J 7 bases, with 7 bases left between them. The CDR3 DNA reads TGTGCCAGCAGCTTGGACGGGAATTCACCCCTCCACTTT. Its protein is CASSLDGNSPLHF.

As for this clone: One end of the junction does not line up with germline, which may come from a read error. J is TRBJ1-4 and V is TRBV11-2; D gene ambiguous. The CDR3 sequence is 16 residues long. CDR1 and CDR2 (germline): SGHAT, FQNNGV. Written as DNA, the CDR3 is TGTGCCAGCAGCTTAGTGTCCGGGAGAGTTAATGGAAAACTGTTTTTT. It yields the protein CASSLVSGRVNGKLFF.

The V and J genes are TRBV28 and TRBJ2-1; D may be TRBD2 (5 bases). CDR3 length: 12 amino acids. The germline V gene encodes CDR1 MDHEN and CDR2 SYDVKM. V dropped 2 bases and J dropped 7 bases, with 6 bases sitting between them. DNA for the CDR3: TGTGCCAGCAGTTTAAGAGGGAATGAGCAGTTCTTC. This gives the protein CASSLRGNEQFF.

The V and J genes are TRBV14 and TRBJ2-7; no clear D gene. V was clipped by 6 bases and J by 0 bases, with 24 bases between them. This CDR3 contains 18 residues. The germline CDR1 and CDR2 sequences are SGHDN and FVKESK. CDR3 region: CASRHETLDYLSSYEQYF. DNA of the CDR3: TGTGCCAGCAGGCACGAGACACTTGATTACCTGAGCTCCTACGAGCAGTACTTC. Full variable domain (remainder filled in from reference TRBV14 and TRBJ2-7): EAGVTQFPSHSVIEKGQTVTLRCDPISGHDNLYWYRRVMGKEIKFLLHFVKESKQDESGMPNNRFLAERTGGTYSTLKVQPAELEDSGVYFCASRHETLDYLSSYEQYFGPGTRLTVT.

The chain employs TRBV30 and TRBJ1-1, with D maybe TRBD1 (5 bases). CDR3 length equals 11 residues. Per germline, CDR1 GTSNPN and CDR2 SVGIG (reference sequence). V lost 7 bases and J 4 bases, leaving 10 bases between the germline ends. In DNA form, the CDR3 reads TGTGCCTACCGGGGGGTCACTGAAGCTTTCTTT. The encoded protein is CAYRGVTEAFF.

This chain uses TRBV7-3 with TRBJ2-1, with a weak D call TRBD1 (5 bases). Germline V CDR1 and CDR2: SGHTA, FQGTGA. The CDR3 contains 15 residues. V gave up 5 bases and J gave up 8 bases, with 19 bases separating them. The CDR3: CASSPGIQGKDEQFF. In nucleotides, the CDR3 is TGTGCCAGCAGCCCAGGAATTCAGGGTAAGGATGAGCAGTTCTTC. Looking up the rest from reference TRBV7-3 and TRBJ2-1 gives the full variable domain: GAGVSQTPSNKVTEKGKYVELRCDPISGHTALYWYRQSLGQGPEFLIYFQGTGAADDSGLPNDRFFAVRPEGSVSTLKIQRTERGDSAVYLCASSPGIQGKDEQFFGPGTRLTVL.

This clone came up once. The J gene is TRBJ1-2, the V gene TRBV25-1; 10 positions agree with TRBD1. Germline values: CDR1 MGHDK, CDR2 SYGVNS. The junction had 8 bases not matched to a gene; V was cut back by 3 bases and J by 4 bases. CDR3 length equals 16 residues. The CDR3 is CASSDPRTGGIYGYTF. The CDR3 bases are TGTGCCAGCAGTGACCCACGGACAGGGGGTATCTATGGCTACACCTTC.

This clone was seen a single time. The chain uses TRBV10-3 and TRBJ2-7; D might be TRBD1 (6 bases). CDR3 length: 14 residues. Germline V gene data show CDR1 as ENHRY and CDR2 as SYGVKD. V lost 2 bases and J lost 7, with 15 bases in between. The CDR3 region is CAISEGGHRREQYF. CDR3 nucleotide sequence: TGTGCCATCAGTGAGGGGGGACACCGGAGGGAGCAGTACTTC.

The genes are TRBV9 and TRBJ1-2; D remains ambiguous. Germline assignment: CDR1 SGDLS and CDR2 YYNGEE. Trimming took 3 bases from V and 6 from J, leaving 15 bases between them. This CDR3 spans 14 amino acids. CDR3 residues: CASSATLSMDGYTF. The CDR3 DNA sequence: TGTGCCAGCAGCGCCACATTGTCAATGGATGGCTACACCTTC.

V is TRBV5-1 and J is TRBJ2-1; perhaps D is TRBD1 or TRBD2 (6 bases each). The CDR3 sequence is 15 residues long. Trimming shortened V by 4 bases and J by 0 bases, and 11 bases separated the two germline ends. Germline V lookup: CDR1 SGHRS, CDR2 YFSETQ. The CDR3 sequence: CASSKGGGSYNEQFF. CDR3 DNA: TGCGCCAGCAGCAAGGGGGGAGGCTCCTACAATGAGCAGTTCTTC.

The chain combines TRBV12-5 with TRBJ2-5; perhaps TRBD2 as D (6 bases). The CDR3 is made up of 13 amino acids. V was trimmed by 1 base and J by 10 bases, leaving 13 bases between them. The germline V gene encodes CDR1 LGHNT and CDR2 FRNRAP. CDR3 nucleotides: TGTGCTAGTGGTTTGGATAGCCTCGGGGGCCAGTACTTC. This translates into CASGLDSLGGQYF. Using reference TRBV12-5 and TRBJ2-5 for the parts outside the CDR3, the full variable domain is DARVTQTPRHKVTEMGQEVTMRCQPILGHNTVFWYRQTMMQGLELLAYFRNRAPLDDSGMPKDRFSAEMPDATLATLKIQPSEPRDSAVYFCASGLDSLGGQYFGPGTRLLVL.

The DNA of the CDR3 is TGTGCCAGCTCAGGTGACAGCAACACTGAAGCTTTCTTT. It is translated as CASSGDSNTEAFF. This chain joins TRBV18 and TRBJ1-1; TRBD1 is a possible D gene (5 bases). This CDR3 has 13 residues. Germline assignment: CDR1 KGHSH and CDR2 LQKENI. The ends were cut back, 5 bases at V and 2 bases at J, with 9 bases in the middle.

This clone was observed a single time. This rearrangement joins TRBV6-1 to TRBJ2-5; 7 nucleotides align to TRBD1. Germline V gene data show CDR1 as MNHNS and CDR2 as SASEGT. V was pared by 11 bases and J by 5 bases, with 17 bases of the junction left unmatched. The CDR3 is 15 amino acids. Written as DNA, the CDR3 is TGTGCCTCCAACCCTAACACAGGGGCGAGTGAGACCCAGTACTTC. This encodes CASNPNTGASETQYF.

The genes are TRBV27 and TRBJ2-3, with a tentative D call TRBD1 (6 bases). Trimming took 3 bases from V and 2 from J, leaving 21 bases between them. Germline CDR1 is MNHEY and CDR2 is SMNVEV (reference sequence). The CDR3 loop spans 18 amino acids. The CDR3 reads CASSFKGFGRGSTDTQYF. The CDR3 DNA reads TGTGCCAGCAGTTTTAAGGGGTTCGGCAGGGGCTCCACAGATACGCAGTATTTT.

The genes are TRBV9 and TRBJ1-3; 10 positions match TRBD1. CDR3 length: 14 residues. Trimming took 0 bases from V and 8 from J; bases not matched to a gene: 2. Germline CDR1 is SGDLS and CDR2 is YYNGEE. The CDR3 sequence is CASSVATGGYTIYF. The DNA for the CDR3 is TGTGCCAGCAGCGTAGCGACAGGGGGCTACACCATATATTTT.

The V and J genes are TRBV6-5 and TRBJ2-1; 8 nucleotides match TRBD1. J was trimmed by 8 bases and V by 2 bases; bases with no gene match: 8. CDR1 and CDR2 (germline): MNHEY, SVGAGI. The CDR3 spans 15 residues. The CDR3 here is CASSYTRTGIHEQFF. CDR3 in DNA: TGTGCCAGCAGTTACACTCGGACAGGGATCCATGAGCAGTTCTTC.

This clone has just one count. This sequence joins TRBV7-9 and TRBJ2-3; D possibly corresponds to TRBD2 (5 bases). V was shortened by 4 bases and J by 6 bases, with 14 bases between the two germline ends. Germline lookup yields CDR1 SEHNR and CDR2 FQNEAQ (reference sequence). This CDR3 comprises 14 residues. The CDR3 coding sequence is TGTGCCAGCAGCTCGCCGGGGTCCCGGGATACGCAGTATTTT. Protein sequence: CASSSPGSRDTQYF.